This T cell receptor (beta chain) came from a study of T cell responses to AZD1222 COVID-19 vaccine. Repertoires were generated with immunoSEQ multiplex PCR, while TCRdb's copy carries only in-frame clones and drops some. The sample includes 70,000 to 90,000 clones, over 75% of them seen just once. This clonotype was obtained from an adult who received the AZD1222 COVID-19 vaccine. The sequences come from peripheral blood, collected 28 days after the second AZD1222 dose.

In nucleotides, the CDR3 is TGTGCCAGCAGCTTTGCGGTAAATGAAAAACTGTTTTTT. It yields the protein CASSFAVNEKLFF. The genes are TRBV7-2 and TRBJ1-4; D is uncertain. V lost 3 bases and J lost 5, with 7 bases in between. Germline CDR1 SGHTA, CDR2 FQGNSA. The CDR3 is made up of 13 amino acids.